Included here is one T cell receptor (beta chain) sequence, with context. Original handling: Using reference gene primer amplification, nucleated cell counts were estimated. Assay: immunoSEQ multiplex PCR; the TCRdb copy retains only in-frame clones and omits some. V, J and clone size were drawn from that table, and D and trimming were deduced from the DNA. The sample includes around 250,000 clones, approximately 87% seen only once; the top ten take about 5.9%. The sample comes from a study of blood T cell repertoires in COVID-19. Study overall: Donors in the United States, Italy and Spain gave samples during acute or convalescent COVID-19. Sources were T cells, B-cell-depleted T cells, or PBMCs; the material itself was cDNA or gDNA.

The germline gives CDR1 SEHNR, CDR2 FQNEAQ (reference sequence). This CDR3 region has 14 residues. V was clipped by 8 bases and J by 4 bases; unmatched bases: 9. The source is a man in his sixties with acute or convalescent COVID-19. The source material was peripheral blood. This chain links TRBV7-9 with TRBJ2-5, with TRBD1 matching 8 bases. The CDR3 sequence is CASGMTTGGETQYF. The CDR3, as DNA: TGTGCCAGCGGAATGACAACAGGGGGAGAGACCCAGTACTTC. Together with reference TRBV7-9 and TRBJ2-5, the CDR3 gives the full variable domain: DTGVSQNPRHKITKRGQNVTFRCDPISEHNRLYWYRQTLGQGPEFLTYFQNEAQLEKSRLLSDRFSAERPKGSFSTLEIQRTEQGDSAMYLCASGMTTGGETQYFGPGTRLLVL.